This T cell receptor (beta chain) is drawn from a study of blood T cells in healthy people across ages. Study findings and constraints: Older age coincided with a roughly linear decline in TCR beta diversity per million T cells.

Alongside a J-beta primer mix, a sample-barcoded 5' primer served in a second PCR lasting about 7 to 12 cycles. TCRdb redid the calling of the 5' RACE reads with MiXCR, one entry per CDR3 protein. The sample shows approximately 1,000,000 distinct CDR3 sequences, more than 30% of them seen only once. Comment on this clonotype: Its target is unknown.

Trimming stripped 1 base from V and 7 bases from J, with 6 bases between. There are 12 residues in the CDR3. The sequenced material came from blood. The TCR sequence derives from a man between 18 and 29 years old in good health. The chain employs TRBV12-3 or TRBV12-4 and TRBJ2-3; D gene unclear. This CDR3 is CASSLVENTQYF. The DNA of the CDR3 is TGTGCCAGCAGTTTAGTAGAAAATACGCAGTATTTT.